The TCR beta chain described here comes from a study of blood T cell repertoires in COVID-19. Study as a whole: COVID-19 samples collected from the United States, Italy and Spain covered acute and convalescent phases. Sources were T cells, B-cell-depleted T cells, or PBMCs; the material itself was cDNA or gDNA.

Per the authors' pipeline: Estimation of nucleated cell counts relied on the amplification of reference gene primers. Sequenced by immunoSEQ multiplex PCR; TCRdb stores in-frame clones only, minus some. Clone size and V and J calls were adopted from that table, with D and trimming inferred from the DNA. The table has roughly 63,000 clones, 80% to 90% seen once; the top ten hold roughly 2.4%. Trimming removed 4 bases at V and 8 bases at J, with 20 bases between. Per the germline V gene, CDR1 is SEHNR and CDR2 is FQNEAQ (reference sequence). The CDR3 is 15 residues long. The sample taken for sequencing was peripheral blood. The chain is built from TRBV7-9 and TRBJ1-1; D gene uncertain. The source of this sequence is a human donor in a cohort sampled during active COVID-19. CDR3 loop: CASSSGPWSTAEAFF. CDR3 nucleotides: TGTGCCAGCAGCTCAGGCCCCTGGTCGACGGCCGAAGCTTTCTTT.